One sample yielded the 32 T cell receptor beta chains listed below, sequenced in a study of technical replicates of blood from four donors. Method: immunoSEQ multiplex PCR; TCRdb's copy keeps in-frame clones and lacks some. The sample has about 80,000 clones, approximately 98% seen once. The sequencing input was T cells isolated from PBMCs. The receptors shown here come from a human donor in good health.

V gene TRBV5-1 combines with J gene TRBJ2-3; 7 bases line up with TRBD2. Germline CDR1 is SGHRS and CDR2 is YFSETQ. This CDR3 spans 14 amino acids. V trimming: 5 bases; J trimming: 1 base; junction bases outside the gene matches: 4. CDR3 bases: TGCGCCAGCAGGCCAGCGGGACGCACAGATACGCAGTATTTT. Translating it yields CASRPAGRTDTQYF.

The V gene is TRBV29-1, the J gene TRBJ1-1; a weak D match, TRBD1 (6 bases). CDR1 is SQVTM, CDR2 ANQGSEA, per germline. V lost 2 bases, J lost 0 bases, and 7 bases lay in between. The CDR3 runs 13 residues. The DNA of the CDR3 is TGCAGCGTTGAAAAGGGGGTGAACACTGAAGCTTTCTTT. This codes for CSVEKGVNTEAFF.

The CDR3 loop reads CASSLGTGGQPQHF. DNA of the CDR3: TGCGCCAGCAGCTTAGGGACAGGCGGTCAGCCCCAGCATTTT. This sequence joins TRBV4-1 and TRBJ1-5, with TRBD1 matching 8 bases. The J segment lost 6 bases and the V segment lost 5 bases, leaving 6 bases of the junction unmatched. CDR1 is MGHRA, CDR2 YSYEKL, per germline. The CDR3 is made up of 14 amino acids.

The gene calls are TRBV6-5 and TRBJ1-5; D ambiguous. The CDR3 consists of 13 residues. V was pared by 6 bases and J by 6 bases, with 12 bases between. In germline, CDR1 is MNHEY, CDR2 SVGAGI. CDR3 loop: CASSRARGQPQHF. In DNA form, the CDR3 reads TGTGCCAGCAGCCGTGCCCGGGGTCAGCCCCAGCATTTT.

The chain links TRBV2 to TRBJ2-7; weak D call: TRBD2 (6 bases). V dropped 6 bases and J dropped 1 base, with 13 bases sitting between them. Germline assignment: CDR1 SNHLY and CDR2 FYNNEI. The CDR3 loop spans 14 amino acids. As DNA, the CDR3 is TGTGCCAGCAGACGGGGGTTATCTTCCTACGAGCAGTACTTC. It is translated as CASRRGLSSYEQYF. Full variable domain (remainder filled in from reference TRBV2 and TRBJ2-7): EPEVTQTPSHQVTQMGQEVILRCVPISNHLYFYWYRQILGQKVEFLVSFYNNEISEKSEIFDDQFSVERPDGSNFTLKIRSTKLEDSAMYFCASRRGLSSYEQYFGPGTRLTVT.

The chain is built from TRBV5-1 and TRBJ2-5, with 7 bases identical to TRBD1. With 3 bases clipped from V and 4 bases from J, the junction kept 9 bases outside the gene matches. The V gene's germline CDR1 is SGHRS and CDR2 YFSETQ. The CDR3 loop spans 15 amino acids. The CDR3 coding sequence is TGCGCCAGCAGCTCTCGACAGGGTTTAGTAGAGACCCAGTACTTC. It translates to CASSSRQGLVETQYF.

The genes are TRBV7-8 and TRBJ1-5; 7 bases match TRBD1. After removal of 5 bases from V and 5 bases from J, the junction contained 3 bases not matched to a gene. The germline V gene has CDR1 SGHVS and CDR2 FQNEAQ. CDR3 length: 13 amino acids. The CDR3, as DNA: TGTGCCAGCAGCAGAGACAGGGATCAGCCCCAGCATTTT. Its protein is CASSRDRDQPQHF.

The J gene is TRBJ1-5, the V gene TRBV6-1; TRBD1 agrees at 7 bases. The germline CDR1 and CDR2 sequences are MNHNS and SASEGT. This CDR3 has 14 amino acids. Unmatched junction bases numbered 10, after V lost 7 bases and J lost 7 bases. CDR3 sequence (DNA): TGTGCCAGCATTCGGGACAGTATTTTCCAGCCCCAGCATTTT. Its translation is CASIRDSIFQPQHF.

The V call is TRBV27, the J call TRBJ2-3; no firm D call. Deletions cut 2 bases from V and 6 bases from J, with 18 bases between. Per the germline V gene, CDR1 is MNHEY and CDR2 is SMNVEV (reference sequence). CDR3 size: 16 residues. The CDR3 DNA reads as TGTGCCAGCAGTTTAGGCCGGCTAGTCGCGGTCGATACGCAGTATTTT. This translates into CASSLGRLVAVDTQYF.

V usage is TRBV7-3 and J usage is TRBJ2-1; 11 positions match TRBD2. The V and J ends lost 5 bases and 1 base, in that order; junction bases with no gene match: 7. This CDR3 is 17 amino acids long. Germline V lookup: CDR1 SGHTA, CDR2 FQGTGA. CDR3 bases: TGTGCCAGCAGCCAGAGACTAGCGGGAATATCCTACAATGAGCAGTTCTTC. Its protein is CASSQRLAGISYNEQFF.

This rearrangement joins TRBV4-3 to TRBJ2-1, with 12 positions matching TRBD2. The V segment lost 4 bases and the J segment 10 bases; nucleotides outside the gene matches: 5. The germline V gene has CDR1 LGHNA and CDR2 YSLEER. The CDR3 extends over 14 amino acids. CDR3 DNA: TGCGCCAGCAGCCCCGGACTAGCGGGAAACGAGCAGTTCTTC. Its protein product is CASSPGLAGNEQFF.

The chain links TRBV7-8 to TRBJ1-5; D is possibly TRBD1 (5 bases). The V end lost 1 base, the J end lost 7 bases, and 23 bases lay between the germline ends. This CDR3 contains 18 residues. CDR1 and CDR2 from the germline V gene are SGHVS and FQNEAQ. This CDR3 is CASSLELRPGRFGQPQHF. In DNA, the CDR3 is TGTGCCAGCAGCTTAGAGCTTCGTCCAGGGAGGTTTGGCCAGCCCCAGCATTTT.

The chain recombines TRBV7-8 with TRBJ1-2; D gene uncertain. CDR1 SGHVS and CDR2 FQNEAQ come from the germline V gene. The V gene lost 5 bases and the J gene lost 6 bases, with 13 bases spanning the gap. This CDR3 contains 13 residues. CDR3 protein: CASSALKSNGYTF. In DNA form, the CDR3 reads TGTGCCAGCAGCGCATTAAAGTCTAATGGCTACACCTTC. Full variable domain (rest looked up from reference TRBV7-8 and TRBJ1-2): GAGVSQSPRYKVAKRGQDVALRCDPISGHVSLFWYQQALGQGPEFLTYFQNEAQLDKSGLPSDRFFAERPEGSVSTLKIQRTQQEDSAVYLCASSALKSNGYTFGSGTRLTVV.

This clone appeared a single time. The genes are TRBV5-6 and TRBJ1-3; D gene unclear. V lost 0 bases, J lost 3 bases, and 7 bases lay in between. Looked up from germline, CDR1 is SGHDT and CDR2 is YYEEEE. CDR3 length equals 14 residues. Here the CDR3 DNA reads TGTGCCAGCAGCTTGGTTTCAGTTGGAAACACCATATATTTT. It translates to CASSLVSVGNTIYF.

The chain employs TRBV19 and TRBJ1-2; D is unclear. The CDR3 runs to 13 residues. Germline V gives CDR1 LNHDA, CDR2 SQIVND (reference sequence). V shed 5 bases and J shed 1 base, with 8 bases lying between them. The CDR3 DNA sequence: TGTGCCAGTAGTCTTCAACTTAACTATGGCTACACCTTC. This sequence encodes CASSLQLNYGYTF.

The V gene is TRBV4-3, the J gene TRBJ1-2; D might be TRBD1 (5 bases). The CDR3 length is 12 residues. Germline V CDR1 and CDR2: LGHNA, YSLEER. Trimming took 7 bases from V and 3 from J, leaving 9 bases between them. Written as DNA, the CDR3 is TGCGCCAGCAAAAGGGGCGACTATGGCTACACCTTC. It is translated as CASKRGDYGYTF.

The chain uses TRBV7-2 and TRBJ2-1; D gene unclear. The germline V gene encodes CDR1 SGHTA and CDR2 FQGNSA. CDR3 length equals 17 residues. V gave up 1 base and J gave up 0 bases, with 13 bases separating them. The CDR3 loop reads CASSLGRRPSSYNEQFF. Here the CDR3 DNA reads TGTGCCAGCAGCTTAGGGAGAAGACCGAGCTCCTACAATGAGCAGTTCTTC.

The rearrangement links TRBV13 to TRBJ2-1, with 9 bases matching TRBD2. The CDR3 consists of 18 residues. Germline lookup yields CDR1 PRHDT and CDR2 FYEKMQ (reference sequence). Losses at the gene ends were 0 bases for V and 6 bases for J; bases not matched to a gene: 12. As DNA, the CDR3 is TGTGCCAGCAGCTTAGGCTATGGTAGCGGGAGTTCTGTCAATGAGCAGTTCTTC. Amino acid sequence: CASSLGYGSGSSVNEQFF.

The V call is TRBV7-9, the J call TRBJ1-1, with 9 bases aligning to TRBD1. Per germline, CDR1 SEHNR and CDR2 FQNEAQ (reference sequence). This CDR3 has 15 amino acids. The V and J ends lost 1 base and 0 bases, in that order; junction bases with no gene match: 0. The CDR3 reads CASSLGDRVNTEAFF. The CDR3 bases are TGTGCCAGCAGCTTAGGGGACAGGGTGAACACTGAAGCTTTCTTT.

The CDR3 sequence: CASSLFPGLDRGYEQYF. CDR3 in DNA: TGTGCCAGCAGTTTATTCCCTGGTTTGGACAGGGGCTACGAGCAGTACTTC. This chain uses TRBV28 with TRBJ2-7; 9 bases fit TRBD1. The CDR3 is made up of 17 amino acids. CDR1 MDHEN and CDR2 SYDVKM come from the germline V gene. With 1 base clipped from V and 3 bases from J, the junction kept 10 bases outside the gene matches.

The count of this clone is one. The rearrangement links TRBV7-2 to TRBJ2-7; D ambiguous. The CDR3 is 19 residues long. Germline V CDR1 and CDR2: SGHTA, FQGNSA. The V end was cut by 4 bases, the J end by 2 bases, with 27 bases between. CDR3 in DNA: TGTGCCAGCAGCTCCCCCATGAGTGTTATCCTAGACGGAGCCTACGAGCAGTACTTC. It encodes CASSSPMSVILDGAYEQYF. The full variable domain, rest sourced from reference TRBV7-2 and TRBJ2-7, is GAGVSQSPSNKVTEKGKDVELRCDPISGHTALYWYRQSLGQGLEFLIYFQGNSAPDKSGLPSDRFSAERTGGSVSTLTIQRTQQEDSAVYLCASSSPMSVILDGAYEQYFGPGTRLTVT.

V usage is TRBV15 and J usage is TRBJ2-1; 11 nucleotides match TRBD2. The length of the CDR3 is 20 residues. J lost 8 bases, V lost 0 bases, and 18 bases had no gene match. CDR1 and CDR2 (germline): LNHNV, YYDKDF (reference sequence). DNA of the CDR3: TGTGCCACCAGCAGAGATCGAACGGGACTAGCGGCTATTTTGGAGGATGAGCAGTTCTTC. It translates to CATSRDRTGLAAILEDEQFF.

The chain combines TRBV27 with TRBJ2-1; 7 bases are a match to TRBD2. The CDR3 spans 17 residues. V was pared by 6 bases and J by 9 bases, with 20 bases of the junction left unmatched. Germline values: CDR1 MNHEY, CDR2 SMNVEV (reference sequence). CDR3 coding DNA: TGTGCCAGCAGAACCCTTCTAAGGGAGGGAATAAGAGGTGAGCAGTTCTTC. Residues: CASRTLLREGIRGEQFF.

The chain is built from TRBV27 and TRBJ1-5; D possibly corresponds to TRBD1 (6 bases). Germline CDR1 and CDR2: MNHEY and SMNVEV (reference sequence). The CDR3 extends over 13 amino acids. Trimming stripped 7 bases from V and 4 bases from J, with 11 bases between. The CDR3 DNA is TGTGCCAGCAAGAGGGGGAGAAATCAGCCCCAGCATTTT. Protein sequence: CASKRGRNQPQHF.

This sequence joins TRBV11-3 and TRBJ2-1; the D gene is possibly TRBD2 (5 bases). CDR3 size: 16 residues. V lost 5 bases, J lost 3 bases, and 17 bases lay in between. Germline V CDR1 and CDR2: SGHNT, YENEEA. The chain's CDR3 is CASSPYRTGYYNEQFF. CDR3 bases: TGTGCCAGCAGCCCGTATAGGACGGGATACTACAATGAGCAGTTCTTC.

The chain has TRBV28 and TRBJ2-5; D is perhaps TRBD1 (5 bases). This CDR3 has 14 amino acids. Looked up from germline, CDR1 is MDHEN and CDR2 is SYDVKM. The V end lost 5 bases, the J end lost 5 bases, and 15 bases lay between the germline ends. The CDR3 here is CASSASPKGETQYF. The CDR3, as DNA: TGTGCCAGCAGTGCTTCCCCGAAGGGGGAGACCCAGTACTTC. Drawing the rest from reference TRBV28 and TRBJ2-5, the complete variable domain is DVKVTQSSRYLVKRTGEKVFLECVQDMDHENMFWYRQDPGLGLRLIYFSYDVKMKEKGDIPEGYSVSREKKERFSLILESASTNQTSMYLCASSASPKGETQYFGPGTRLLVL.

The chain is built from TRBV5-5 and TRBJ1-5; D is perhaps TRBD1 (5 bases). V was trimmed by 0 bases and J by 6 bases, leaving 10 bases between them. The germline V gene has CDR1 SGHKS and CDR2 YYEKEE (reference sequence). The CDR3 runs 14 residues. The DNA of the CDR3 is TGTGCCAGCAGCTTGGGTCAGGGTGGTCAGCCCCAGCATTTT. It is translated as CASSLGQGGQPQHF.

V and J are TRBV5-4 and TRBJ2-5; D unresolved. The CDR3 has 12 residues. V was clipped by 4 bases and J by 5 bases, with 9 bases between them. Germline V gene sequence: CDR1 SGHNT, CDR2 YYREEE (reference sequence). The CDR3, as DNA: TGTGCCAGCAGCCGACTCGGGGAGACCCAGTACTTC. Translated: CASSRLGETQYF. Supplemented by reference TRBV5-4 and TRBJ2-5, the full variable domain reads ETGVTQSPTHLIKTRGQQVTLRCSSQSGHNTVSWYQQALGQGPQFIFQYYREEENGRGNFPPRFSGLQFPNYSSELNVNALELDDSALYLCASSRLGETQYFGPGTRLLVL.

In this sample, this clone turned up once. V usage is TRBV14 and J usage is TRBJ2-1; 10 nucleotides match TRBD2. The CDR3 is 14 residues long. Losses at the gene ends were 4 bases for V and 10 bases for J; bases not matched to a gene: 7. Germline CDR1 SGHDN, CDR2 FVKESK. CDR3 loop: CASSPRLAGEEQFF. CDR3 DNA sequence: TGTGCCAGCAGCCCTCGCCTAGCGGGAGAAGAGCAGTTCTTC.

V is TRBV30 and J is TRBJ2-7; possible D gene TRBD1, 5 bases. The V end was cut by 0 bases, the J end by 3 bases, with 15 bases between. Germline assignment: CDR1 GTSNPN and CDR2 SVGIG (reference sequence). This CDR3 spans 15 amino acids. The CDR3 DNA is TGTGCCTGGAGTGTACATCTATGGCAGGGCTACGAGCAGTACTTC. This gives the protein CAWSVHLWQGYEQYF.

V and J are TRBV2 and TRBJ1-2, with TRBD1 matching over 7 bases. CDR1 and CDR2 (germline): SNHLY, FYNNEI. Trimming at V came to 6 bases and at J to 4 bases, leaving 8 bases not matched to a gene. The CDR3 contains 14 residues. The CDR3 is CASSMSRGSYGYTF. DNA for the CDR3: TGTGCCAGCAGCATGAGCAGGGGGTCCTATGGCTACACCTTC.

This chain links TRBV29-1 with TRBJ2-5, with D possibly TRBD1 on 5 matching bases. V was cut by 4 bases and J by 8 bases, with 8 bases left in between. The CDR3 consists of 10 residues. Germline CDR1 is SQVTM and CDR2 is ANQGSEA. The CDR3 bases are TGCAGCGTTGTTGACAGCACCCAGTACTTC. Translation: CSVVDSTQYF.